This T cell receptor beta chain was observed in a study of type 1 regulatory T cells. Across the whole study: T-allo10 is an in vitro-generated, Tr1-enriched CD4 T cell product specific for alloantigen.

The graft donor-derived T-allo10 cells reportedly recognize host alloantigens, are anergic, and suppress alloantigen-specifically. TCRdb reprocessed the reads with MiXCR, giving one entry per CDR3 protein. The repertoire holds around 69,000 distinct CDR3 sequences, with 63% as singletons. CDR3 length: 13 residues. CDR1 and CDR2 (germline): MNHEY, SVGEGT. Notes on this clonotype: No antigen is known for it. This could be a read error, since a much larger clone is one nucleotide away.

The source of this sequence is a human donor in good health. The chain combines TRBV6-2 or TRBV6-3 with TRBJ1-5; TRBD1 aligns across 7 bases. The sample taken for sequencing was cultured T cells, either the whole culture or a sorted T cell fraction (not recorded which). Documented subset: Tr1-enriched cell product generated in vitro against host alloantigens. CDR3 DNA sequence: TGTGCCAGCAGACCGACAGGGCGGCAGCCCCAGAATTTT. This sequence encodes CASRPTGRQPQNF.